The 21 T cell receptor beta chains in this list originate from one sample, sequenced in a study of blood T cell repertoires in COVID-19. The repertoire was sequenced with immunoSEQ multiplex PCR; TCRdb's copy has only in-frame clones and lacks some. The sample lists about 190,000 clones; about 86% were seen once. Sequencing was done on a sample of peripheral blood. These receptors were taken from a young man with active or convalescent COVID-19.

V is TRBV9 and J is TRBJ1-1; D call uncertain. Germline CDR1 is SGDLS and CDR2 is YYNGEE. The CDR3 consists of 15 residues. Trimming shortened V by 0 bases and J by 2 bases, and 11 bases separated the two germline ends. The CDR3 DNA reads as TGTGCCAGCAGCGTAGCGGCAGGTGTTAACACTGAAGCTTTCTTT. It encodes CASSVAAGVNTEAFF.

The V gene is TRBV29-1, the J gene TRBJ2-5, with D tentatively TRBD2 (7 bases). Germline lookup yields CDR1 SQVTM and CDR2 ANQGSEA. Trimming pared 4 bases from V and 4 bases from J, leaving 19 bases between. The CDR3 length is 15 residues. The CDR3 loop reads CSVAGGQTRLETQYF. CDR3 DNA sequence: TGCAGCGTTGCCGGGGGGCAAACGCGTTTAGAGACCCAGTACTTC.

This clone was detected once. V gene TRBV6-2 or TRBV6-3 combines with J gene TRBJ1-5; 10 nucleotides align to TRBD1. Germline values: CDR1 MNHEY, CDR2 SVGEGT. The CDR3 spans 16 residues. The junction had 6 bases not matched to a gene; V was cut back by 5 bases and J by 2 bases. The CDR3 here is CASSDAGTGGNQPQHF. CDR3 DNA: TGTGCCAGCAGTGACGCCGGGACAGGGGGCAATCAGCCCCAGCATTTT.

The chain carries TRBV5-4 and TRBJ1-1; maybe TRBD1 (5 bases). The V gene's germline CDR1 is SGHNT and CDR2 YYREEE (reference sequence). CDR3 length: 13 amino acids. Trimming took off 5 bases at V and 11 bases at J, with 19 bases between the two ends. In DNA form, the CDR3 reads TGTGCCAGCAGAGGGCAAGGGGCGCCGAGGGCTTTCTTT. Protein sequence: CASRGQGAPRAFF.

CDR3 DNA sequence: TGTGCCAGCAGCGTTACGCCCGGGACAGGGTCAAATTCACCCCTCCACTTT. Protein product: CASSVTPGTGSNSPLHF. The V gene is TRBV9, the J gene TRBJ1-6; the match to TRBD1 covers 9 bases. The V gene end was trimmed by 2 bases and the J gene end by 7 bases; junction bases not matched to a gene: 10. This CDR3 has 17 amino acids. Per the germline V gene, CDR1 is SGDLS and CDR2 is YYNGEE.

The chain is built from TRBV4-1 and TRBJ2-7; TRBD1 matches 7 bases. CDR1 MGHRA and CDR2 YSYEKL come from the germline V gene. This CDR3 spans 14 amino acids. Unmatched junction bases numbered 6, after V lost 1 base and J lost 6 bases. CDR3 DNA sequence: TGCGCCAGCAGCCAAGTTGGGACAGCGGCCGAGCAGTACTTC. The encoded protein is CASSQVGTAAEQYF.

The V call is TRBV9, the J call TRBJ2-1; TRBD2 agrees at 11 bases. This CDR3 is 17 amino acids long. Per the germline V gene, CDR1 is SGDLS and CDR2 is YYNGEE. V was clipped by 0 bases and J by 10 bases; unmatched bases: 12. The CDR3 reads CASSVGLAGSTTREQFF. The CDR3 DNA reads TGTGCCAGCAGCGTAGGACTAGCGGGGTCCACCACAAGGGAGCAGTTCTTC.

This chain uses TRBV4-3 with TRBJ1-2; D is possibly TRBD1 (5 bases). This CDR3 is built from 14 residues. V was clipped by 1 base and J by 3 bases, with 9 bases between them. Germline loops: CDR1 LGHNA, CDR2 YSLEER. The CDR3 loop reads CASSQGGRDYGYTF. The CDR3 coding sequence is TGCGCCAGCAGCCAAGGGGGCAGGGACTATGGCTACACCTTC.

The chain has TRBV2 and TRBJ2-3, with TRBD2 as a possible D gene (6 bases). Trimming removed 10 bases at V and 11 bases at J, with 16 bases between. The CDR3 spans 11 residues. The germline gives CDR1 SNHLY, CDR2 FYNNEI. CDR3 loop: CANLAGEEQYF. The CDR3 nucleotides are TGTGCCAACCTTGCCGGGGAGGAGCAGTATTTT.

This chain uses TRBV6-6 with TRBJ1-1, with D hard to call. The germline V gene has CDR1 MNHNY and CDR2 SVGAGI (reference sequence). This CDR3 has 13 amino acids. Trimming left V 4 bases short and J 1 base short, with 7 bases between. CDR3 residues: CASSSGSNTEAFF. For the CDR3, the DNA is TGTGCCAGCAGTTCGGGGTCGAACACTGAAGCTTTCTTT.

The chain couples TRBV2 to TRBJ2-6; D is unresolved. CDR1 SNHLY and CDR2 FYNNEI come from the germline V gene. V was shortened by 3 bases and J by 1 base, with 10 bases between the two germline ends. CDR3 size: 16 residues. The CDR3 DNA is TGTGCCAGCAGTGAGGAGATTAAATCTGGGGCCAACGTCCTGACTTTC. This encodes CASSEEIKSGANVLTF. The variable domain in full, completed from reference TRBV2 and TRBJ2-6, reads EPEVTQTPSHQVTQMGQEVILRCVPISNHLYFYWYRQILGQKVEFLVSFYNNEISEKSEIFDDQFSVERPDGSNFTLKIRSTKLEDSAMYFCASSEEIKSGANVLTFGAGSRLTVL.

The rearrangement joins TRBV10-3 to TRBJ1-1, with D perhaps matching TRBD1 (6 bases). This CDR3 comprises 13 residues. The germline CDR1 and CDR2 sequences are ENHRY and SYGVKD. The V end was cut by 7 bases, the J end by 7 bases, with 16 bases between. In DNA form, the CDR3 reads TGTGCCATCACTAACAGGGTCGAGGGTGAAGCTTTCTTT. It is translated as CAITNRVEGEAFF.

This sequence joins TRBV30 and TRBJ1-2; no clear D. The CDR3 contains 13 residues. V shed 4 bases and J shed 3 bases, with 12 bases lying between them. Germline CDR1 is GTSNPN and CDR2 is SVGIG (reference sequence). DNA of the CDR3: TGTGCCTGGAAGGCTGGAGCGTACTATGGCTACACCTTC. This encodes CAWKAGAYYGYTF. Full variable domain (rest looked up from reference TRBV30 and TRBJ1-2): SQTIHQWPATLVQPVGSPLSLECTVEGTSNPNLYWYRQAAGRGLQLLFYSVGIGQISSEVPQNLSASRPQDRQFILSSKKLLLSDSGFYLCAWKAGAYYGYTFGSGTRLTVV.

The V gene is TRBV7-2, the J gene TRBJ2-1, with TRBD2 matching 10 bases. Germline CDR1 SGHTA, CDR2 FQGNSA. V shed 1 base, J shed 6 bases, and the junction held 12 bases outside the gene matches. The CDR3 is 18 residues long. CDR3 loop: CASSLVSSGSAPGNEQFF. The CDR3 nucleotides are TGTGCCAGCAGCTTAGTTTCTAGCGGGAGTGCTCCCGGCAATGAGCAGTTCTTC.

V is TRBV5-5 and J is TRBJ2-3; 14 bases are shared with TRBD2. Trimming took 5 bases from V and 1 from J; bases not matched to a gene: 15. Germline CDR1 SGHKS, CDR2 YYEKEE (reference sequence). The CDR3 length is 20 residues. The CDR3 coding sequence is TGTGCCAGCAGTTTTCCGGGACTAGCGGGGGCGGCCTTGGGCACAGATACGCAGTATTTT. Amino acids: CASSFPGLAGAALGTDTQYF. Full variable domain (remainder filled in from reference TRBV5-5 and TRBJ2-3): DAGVTQSPTHLIKTRGQQVTLRCSPISGHKSVSWYQQVLGQGPQFIFQYYEKEERGRGNFPDRFSARQFPNYSSELNVNALLLGDSALYLCASSFPGLAGAALGTDTQYFGPGTRLTVL.

The chain carries TRBV27 and TRBJ2-5, with TRBD2 identical over 9 bases. The germline V gene encodes CDR1 MNHEY and CDR2 SMNVEV (reference sequence). J was trimmed by 5 bases and V by 7 bases; bases with no gene match: 14. This CDR3 has 16 residues. CDR3 nucleotide sequence: TGTGCCAGCACCCCTCGTGCGGGAGGGCCTCGGGAGACCCAGTACTTC. It is translated as CASTPRAGGPRETQYF.

The V call is TRBV11-2, the J call TRBJ2-5; D is possibly TRBD2 (7 bases). The CDR3 extends over 15 amino acids. V was trimmed by 3 bases and J by 2 bases, leaving 13 bases between them. Germline V gene sequence: CDR1 SGHAT, CDR2 FQNNGV. The CDR3: CASSLGGTSQETQYF. Written as DNA, the CDR3 is TGTGCCAGCAGCTTGGGGGGGACAAGTCAAGAGACCCAGTACTTC.

V usage is TRBV2 and J usage is TRBJ2-7; 9 bases are shared with TRBD1. CDR3 length: 14 residues. From germline, CDR1 is SNHLY and CDR2 FYNNEI. V lost 6 bases and J lost 4; bases outside the gene matches: 7. CDR3 amino acids: CASRKDRGGYEQYF. Written as DNA, the CDR3 is TGTGCCAGCAGGAAAGACAGGGGGGGGTACGAGCAGTACTTC. Full variable domain (remainder filled in from reference TRBV2 and TRBJ2-7): EPEVTQTPSHQVTQMGQEVILRCVPISNHLYFYWYRQILGQKVEFLVSFYNNEISEKSEIFDDQFSVERPDGSNFTLKIRSTKLEDSAMYFCASRKDRGGYEQYFGPGTRLTVT.

V is TRBV10-3 and J is TRBJ2-5; tentative D call: TRBD1 (5 bases). Trimming cost V 5 bases and J 2 bases, with 12 bases left between them. The CDR3 runs to 14 residues. Germline CDR1 ENHRY, CDR2 SYGVKD. CDR3 residues: CAISSVGPQETQYF. The CDR3 DNA sequence: TGTGCCATCAGTAGCGTGGGGCCACAAGAGACCCAGTACTTC.

This sequence joins TRBV27 and TRBJ2-7; D is perhaps TRBD2 (5 bases). The V and J ends lost 3 bases and 6 bases respectively, with 6 bases between them. Germline lookup yields CDR1 MNHEY and CDR2 SMNVEV (reference sequence). CDR3 size: 11 residues. CDR3 amino acids: CASSFGVEQYF. CDR3 nucleotides: TGTGCCAGCAGTTTCGGGGTCGAGCAGTACTTC.

The chain is built from TRBV5-5 and TRBJ1-1, with TRBD1 matching over 8 bases. V lost 2 bases and J lost 4; bases outside the gene matches: 4. In germline, CDR1 is SGHKS, CDR2 YYEKEE (reference sequence). CDR3 size: 14 residues. The CDR3 here is CASSFDRGGTEAFF. The CDR3 coding sequence is TGTGCCAGCAGCTTCGACAGGGGTGGCACTGAAGCTTTCTTT.